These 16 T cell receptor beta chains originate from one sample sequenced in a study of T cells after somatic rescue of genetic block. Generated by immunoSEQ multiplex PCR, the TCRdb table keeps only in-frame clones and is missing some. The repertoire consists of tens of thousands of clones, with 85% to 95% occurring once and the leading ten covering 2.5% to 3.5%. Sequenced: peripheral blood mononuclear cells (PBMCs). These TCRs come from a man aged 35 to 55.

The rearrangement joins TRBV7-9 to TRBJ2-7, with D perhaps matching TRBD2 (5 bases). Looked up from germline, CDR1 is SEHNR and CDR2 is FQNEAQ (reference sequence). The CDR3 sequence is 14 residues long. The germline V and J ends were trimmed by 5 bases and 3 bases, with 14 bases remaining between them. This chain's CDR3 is CASSHEGRGYEQYF. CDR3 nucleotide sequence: TGTGCCAGCAGCCACGAGGGCCGGGGCTACGAGCAGTACTTC.

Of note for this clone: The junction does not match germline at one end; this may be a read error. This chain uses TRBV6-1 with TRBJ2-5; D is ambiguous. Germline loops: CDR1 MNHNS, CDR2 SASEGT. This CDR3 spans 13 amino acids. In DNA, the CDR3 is TGTGCCAGCAGTGACCAGCACCAAGAGGCCCAGTACTTC. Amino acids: CASSDQHQEAQYF.

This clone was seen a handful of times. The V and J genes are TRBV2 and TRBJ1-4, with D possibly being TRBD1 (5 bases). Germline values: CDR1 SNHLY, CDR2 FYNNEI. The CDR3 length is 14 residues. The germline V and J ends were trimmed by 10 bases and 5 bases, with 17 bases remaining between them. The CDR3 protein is CATRPAGLNEKLFF. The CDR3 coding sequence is TGTGCCACCCGCCCCGCGGGGCTAAATGAAAAACTGTTTTTT.

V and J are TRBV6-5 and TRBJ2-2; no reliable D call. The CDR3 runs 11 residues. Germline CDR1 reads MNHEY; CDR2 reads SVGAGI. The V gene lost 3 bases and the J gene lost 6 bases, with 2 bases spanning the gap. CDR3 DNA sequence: TGTGCCAGCAGTTATCCCGGGGAGCTGTTTTTT. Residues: CASSYPGELFF.

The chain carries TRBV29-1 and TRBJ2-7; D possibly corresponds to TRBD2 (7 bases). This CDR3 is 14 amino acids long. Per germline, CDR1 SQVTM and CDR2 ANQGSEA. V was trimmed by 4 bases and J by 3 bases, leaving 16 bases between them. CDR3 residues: CSVVGGGGGYEQYF. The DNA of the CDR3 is TGCAGCGTTGTAGGTGGGGGAGGGGGCTACGAGCAGTACTTC.

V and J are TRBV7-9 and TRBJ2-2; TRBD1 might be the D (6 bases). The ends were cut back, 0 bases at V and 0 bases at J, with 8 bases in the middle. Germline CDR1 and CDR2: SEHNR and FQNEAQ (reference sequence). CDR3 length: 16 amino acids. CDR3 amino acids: CASSLAGTSNTGELFF. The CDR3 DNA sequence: TGTGCCAGCAGCTTAGCAGGGACATCGAACACCGGGGAGCTGTTTTTT.

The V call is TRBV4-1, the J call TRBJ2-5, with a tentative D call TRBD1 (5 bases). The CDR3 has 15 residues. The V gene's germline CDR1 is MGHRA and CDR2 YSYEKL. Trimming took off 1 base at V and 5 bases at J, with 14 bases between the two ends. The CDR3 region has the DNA TGCGCCAGCAGCCAAGCGTCGGGCAGGGTTGAGACCCAGTACTTC. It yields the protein CASSQASGRVETQYF.

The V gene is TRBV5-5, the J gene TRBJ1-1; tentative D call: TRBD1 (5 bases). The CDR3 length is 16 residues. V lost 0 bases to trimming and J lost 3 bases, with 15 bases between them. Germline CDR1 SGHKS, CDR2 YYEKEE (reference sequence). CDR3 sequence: CASSLEGPRRYTEAFF. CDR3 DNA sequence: TGTGCCAGCAGCTTGGAGGGGCCGCGGCGGTACACTGAAGCTTTCTTT. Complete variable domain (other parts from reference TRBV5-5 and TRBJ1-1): DAGVTQSPTHLIKTRGQQVTLRCSPISGHKSVSWYQQVLGQGPQFIFQYYEKEERGRGNFPDRFSARQFPNYSSELNVNALLLGDSALYLCASSLEGPRRYTEAFFGQGTRLTVV.

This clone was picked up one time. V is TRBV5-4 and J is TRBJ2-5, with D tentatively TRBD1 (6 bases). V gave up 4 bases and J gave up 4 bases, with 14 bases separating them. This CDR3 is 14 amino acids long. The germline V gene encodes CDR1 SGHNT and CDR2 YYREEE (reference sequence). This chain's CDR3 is CASSPDRWGETQYF. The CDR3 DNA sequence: TGTGCCAGCAGCCCAGACAGGTGGGGAGAGACCCAGTACTTC.

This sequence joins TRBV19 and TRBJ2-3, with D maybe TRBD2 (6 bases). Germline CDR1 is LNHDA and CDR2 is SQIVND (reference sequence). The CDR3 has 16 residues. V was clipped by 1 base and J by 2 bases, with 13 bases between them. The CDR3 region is CASSIGDSGVTDTQYF. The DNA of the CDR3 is TGTGCCAGTAGTATAGGGGATAGCGGTGTCACAGATACGCAGTATTTT.

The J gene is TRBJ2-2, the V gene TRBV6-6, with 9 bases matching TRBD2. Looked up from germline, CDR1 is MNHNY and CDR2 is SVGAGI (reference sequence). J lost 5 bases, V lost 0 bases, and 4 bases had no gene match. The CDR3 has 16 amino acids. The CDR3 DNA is TGTGCCAGCAGTTACTCGACTAGCGGAAGTACCGGGGAGCTGTTTTTT. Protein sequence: CASSYSTSGSTGELFF.

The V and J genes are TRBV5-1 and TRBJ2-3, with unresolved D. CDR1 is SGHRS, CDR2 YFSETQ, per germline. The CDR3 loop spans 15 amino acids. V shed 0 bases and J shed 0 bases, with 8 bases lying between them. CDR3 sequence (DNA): TGCGCCAGCAGCTTGGGTACTCCTAGCACAGATACGCAGTATTTT. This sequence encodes CASSLGTPSTDTQYF. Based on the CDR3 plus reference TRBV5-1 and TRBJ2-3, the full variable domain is KAGVTQTPRYLIKTRGQQVTLSCSPISGHRSVSWYQQTPGQGLQFLFEYFSETQRNKGNFPGRFSGRQFSNSRSEMNVSTLELGDSALYLCASSLGTPSTDTQYFGPGTRLTVL.

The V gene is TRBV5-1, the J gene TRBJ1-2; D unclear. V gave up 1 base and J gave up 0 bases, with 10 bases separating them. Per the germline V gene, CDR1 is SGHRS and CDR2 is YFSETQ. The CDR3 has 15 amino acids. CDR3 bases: TGCGCCAGCAGCTTGATGGCAGAAGCTAACTATGGCTACACCTTC. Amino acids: CASSLMAEANYGYTF. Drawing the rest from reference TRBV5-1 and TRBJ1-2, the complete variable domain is KAGVTQTPRYLIKTRGQQVTLSCSPISGHRSVSWYQQTPGQGLQFLFEYFSETQRNKGNFPGRFSGRQFSNSRSEMNVSTLELGDSALYLCASSLMAEANYGYTFGSGTRLTVV.

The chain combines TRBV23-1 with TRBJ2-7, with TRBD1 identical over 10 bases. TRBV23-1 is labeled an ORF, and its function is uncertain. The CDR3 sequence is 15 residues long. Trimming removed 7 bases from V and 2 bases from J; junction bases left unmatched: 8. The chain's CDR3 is CASKAAGQGTYEQYF. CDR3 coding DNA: TGCGCCAGCAAAGCCGCGGGACAGGGGACCTACGAGCAGTACTTC.

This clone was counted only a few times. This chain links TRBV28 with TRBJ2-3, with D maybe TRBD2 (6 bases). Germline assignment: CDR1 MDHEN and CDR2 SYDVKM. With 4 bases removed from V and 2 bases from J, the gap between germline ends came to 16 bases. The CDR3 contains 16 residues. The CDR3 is CASSSLGGASTDTQYF. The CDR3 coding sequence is TGTGCCAGCAGTTCCTTGGGCGGGGCCTCCACAGATACGCAGTATTTT.

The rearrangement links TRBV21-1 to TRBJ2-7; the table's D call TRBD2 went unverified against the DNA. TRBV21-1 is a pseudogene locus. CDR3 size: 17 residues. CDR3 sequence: CASSLGLSAIRSYEQYF. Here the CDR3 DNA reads TGTGCCAGCAGCCTCGGACTAAGCGCCATTCGCTCCTACGAGCAGTACTTC.